This T cell receptor beta chain stems from a study of cytomegalovirus exposure and HLA in healthy donors. The donors formed part of the roughly 120-subject validation cohort, distinct from the roughly 630-subject first cohort. General study findings and limits: Among the CMV-associated chains, three were confirmed in vitro as specific for CMV antigens. In the 120 validation repertoires, a later analysis found that first-cohort TCR clusters tended to co-occur. The study designated 164 TCR beta chains cytomegalovirus-associated.

Regarding this clone: Its specificity is unknown.

Germline CDR1 is SGHVS and CDR2 is FQNEAQ. The length of the CDR3 is 14 residues. The V segment lost 1 base and the J segment 7 bases; nucleotides outside the gene matches: 3. Measured with immunoSEQ multiplex PCR; TCRdb has only the in-frame clones, and not every one. The sample holds about 350,000 clones, approximately 90% seen once. This chain links TRBV7-8 with TRBJ1-2, with TRBD1 identical over 10 bases. The sequence came from a woman younger than 45 in good health and CMV-seropositive. Sequenced input: PBMCs. The CDR3 nucleotides read TGTGCCAGCAGCTTAGGACAGGGGGCGACTGGCTACACCTTC. Protein sequence: CASSLGQGATGYTF.